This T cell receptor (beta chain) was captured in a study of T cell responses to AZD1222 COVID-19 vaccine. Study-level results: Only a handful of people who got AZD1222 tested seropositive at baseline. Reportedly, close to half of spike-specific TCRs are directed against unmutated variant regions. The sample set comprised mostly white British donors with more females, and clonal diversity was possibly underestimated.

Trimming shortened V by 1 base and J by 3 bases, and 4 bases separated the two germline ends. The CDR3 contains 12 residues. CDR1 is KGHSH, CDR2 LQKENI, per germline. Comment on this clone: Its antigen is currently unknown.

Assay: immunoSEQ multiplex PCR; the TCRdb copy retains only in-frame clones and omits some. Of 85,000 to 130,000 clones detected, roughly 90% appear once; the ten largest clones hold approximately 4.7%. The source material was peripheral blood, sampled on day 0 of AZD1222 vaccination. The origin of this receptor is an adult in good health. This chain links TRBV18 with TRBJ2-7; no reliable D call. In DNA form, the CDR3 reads TGTGCCAGCTCACCACGGGTCTACGAGCAGTACTTC. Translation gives CASSPRVYEQYF.